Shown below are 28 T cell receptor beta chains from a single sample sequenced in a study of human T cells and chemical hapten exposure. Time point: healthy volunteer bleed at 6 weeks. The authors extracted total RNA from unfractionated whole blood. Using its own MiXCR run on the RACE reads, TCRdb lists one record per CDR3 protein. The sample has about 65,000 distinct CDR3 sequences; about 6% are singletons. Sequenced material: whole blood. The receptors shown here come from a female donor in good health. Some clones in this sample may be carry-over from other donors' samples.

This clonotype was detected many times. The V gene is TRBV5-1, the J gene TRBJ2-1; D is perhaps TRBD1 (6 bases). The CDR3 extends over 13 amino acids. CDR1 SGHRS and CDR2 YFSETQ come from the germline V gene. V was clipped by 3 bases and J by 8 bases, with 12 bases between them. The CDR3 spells CASSSGAVYEQFF. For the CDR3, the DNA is TGCGCCAGCAGCTCAGGGGCGGTATATGAGCAGTTCTTC. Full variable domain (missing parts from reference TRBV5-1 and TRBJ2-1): KAGVTQTPRYLIKTRGQQVTLSCSPISGHRSVSWYQQTPGQGLQFLFEYFSETQRNKGNFPGRFSGRQFSNSRSEMNVSTLELGDSALYLCASSSGAVYEQFFGPGTRLTVL.

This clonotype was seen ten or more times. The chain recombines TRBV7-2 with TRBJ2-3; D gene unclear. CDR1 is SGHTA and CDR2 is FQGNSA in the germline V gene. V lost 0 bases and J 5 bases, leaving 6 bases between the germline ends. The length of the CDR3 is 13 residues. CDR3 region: CASSLAMLDTQYF. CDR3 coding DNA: TGTGCCAGCAGCTTAGCGATGCTAGATACGCAGTATTTT. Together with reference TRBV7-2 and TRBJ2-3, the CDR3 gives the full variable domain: GAGVSQSPSNKVTEKGKDVELRCDPISGHTALYWYRQSLGQGLEFLIYFQGNSAPDKSGLPSDRFSAERTGGSVSTLTIQRTQQEDSAVYLCASSLAMLDTQYFGPGTRLTVL.

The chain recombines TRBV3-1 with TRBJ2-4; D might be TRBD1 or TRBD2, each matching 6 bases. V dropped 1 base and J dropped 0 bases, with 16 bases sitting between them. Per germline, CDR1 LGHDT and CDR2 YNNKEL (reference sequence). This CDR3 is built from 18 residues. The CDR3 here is CASSQGRSGAEAKNIQYF. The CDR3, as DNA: TGTGCCAGCAGCCAAGGGAGGTCGGGGGCCGAAGCCAAAAACATTCAGTACTTC.

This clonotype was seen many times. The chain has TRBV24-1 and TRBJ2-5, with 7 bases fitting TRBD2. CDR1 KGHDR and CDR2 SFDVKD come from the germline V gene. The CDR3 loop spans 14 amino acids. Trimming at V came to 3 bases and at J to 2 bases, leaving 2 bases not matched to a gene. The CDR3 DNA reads TGTGCCACCAGTGATCGACTAGCACAAGAGACCCAGTACTTC. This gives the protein CATSDRLAQETQYF.

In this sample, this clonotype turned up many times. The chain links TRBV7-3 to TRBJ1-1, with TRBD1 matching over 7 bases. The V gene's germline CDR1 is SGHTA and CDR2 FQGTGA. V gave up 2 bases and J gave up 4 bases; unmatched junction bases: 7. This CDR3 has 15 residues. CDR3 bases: TGTGCCAGCAGCTTATTTGGTGACAGGGTCACTGAAGCTTTCTTT. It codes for CASSLFGDRVTEAFF. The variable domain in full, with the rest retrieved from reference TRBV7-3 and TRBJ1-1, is GAGVSQTPSNKVTEKGKYVELRCDPISGHTALYWYRQSLGQGPEFLIYFQGTGAADDSGLPNDRFFAVRPEGSVSTLKIQRTERGDSAVYLCASSLFGDRVTEAFFGQGTRLTVV.

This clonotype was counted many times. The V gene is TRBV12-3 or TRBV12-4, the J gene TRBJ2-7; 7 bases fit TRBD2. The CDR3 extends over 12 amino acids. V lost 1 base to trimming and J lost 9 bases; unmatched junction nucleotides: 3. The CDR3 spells CASSLEGGGQYF. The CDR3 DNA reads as TGTGCCAGCAGTTTAGAGGGCGGGGGGCAGTACTTC.

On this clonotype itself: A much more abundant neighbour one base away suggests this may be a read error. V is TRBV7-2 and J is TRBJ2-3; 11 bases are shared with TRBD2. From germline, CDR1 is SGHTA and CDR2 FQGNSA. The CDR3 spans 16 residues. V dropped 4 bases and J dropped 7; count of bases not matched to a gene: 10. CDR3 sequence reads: CASSWGLAVHSNTQYF. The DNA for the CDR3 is TGTGCCAGCAGCTGGGGACTAGCGGTCCATTCAAATACGCAGTATTTT.

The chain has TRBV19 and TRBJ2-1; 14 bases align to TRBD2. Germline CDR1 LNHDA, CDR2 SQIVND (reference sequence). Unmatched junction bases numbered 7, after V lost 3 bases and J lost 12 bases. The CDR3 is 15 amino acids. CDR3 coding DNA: TGTGCCAGTAGTATTGGGACTAGCGGGAGTCCGAGGCAGTTCTTC. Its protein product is CASSIGTSGSPRQFF.

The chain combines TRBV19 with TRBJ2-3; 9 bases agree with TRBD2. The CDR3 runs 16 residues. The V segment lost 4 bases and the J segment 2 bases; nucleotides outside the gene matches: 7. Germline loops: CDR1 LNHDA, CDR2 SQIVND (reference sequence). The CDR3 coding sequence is TGTGCCAGTAGTACCCGACTAGCGGAATACACAGATACGCAGTATTTT. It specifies CASSTRLAEYTDTQYF.

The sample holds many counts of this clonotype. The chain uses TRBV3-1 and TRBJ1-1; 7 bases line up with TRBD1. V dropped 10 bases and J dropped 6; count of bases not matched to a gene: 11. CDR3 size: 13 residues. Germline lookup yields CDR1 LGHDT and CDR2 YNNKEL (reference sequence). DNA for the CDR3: TGTGCCACCCAGGGGGAAGGAGCTCCTGAAGCTTTCTTT. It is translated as CATQGEGAPEAFF.

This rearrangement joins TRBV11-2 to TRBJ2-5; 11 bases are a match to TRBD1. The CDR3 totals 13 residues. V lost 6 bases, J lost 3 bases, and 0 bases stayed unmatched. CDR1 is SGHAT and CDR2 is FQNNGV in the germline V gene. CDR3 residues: CASRGQGEETQYF. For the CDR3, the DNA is TGTGCCAGCAGGGGACAGGGGGAAGAGACCCAGTACTTC.

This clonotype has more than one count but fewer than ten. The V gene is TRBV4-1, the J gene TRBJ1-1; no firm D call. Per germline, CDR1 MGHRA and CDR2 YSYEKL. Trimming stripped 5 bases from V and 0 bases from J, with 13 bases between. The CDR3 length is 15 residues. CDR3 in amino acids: CASSIWQSMNTEAFF. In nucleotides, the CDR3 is TGCGCCAGCAGCATTTGGCAGAGCATGAACACTGAAGCTTTCTTT.

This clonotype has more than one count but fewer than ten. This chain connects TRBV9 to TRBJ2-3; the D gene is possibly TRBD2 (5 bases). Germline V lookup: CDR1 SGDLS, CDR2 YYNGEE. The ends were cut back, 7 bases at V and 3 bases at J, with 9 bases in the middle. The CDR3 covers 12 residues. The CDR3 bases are TGTGCCAGCGGGAGTATGACAGATACGCAGTATTTT. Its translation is CASGSMTDTQYF.

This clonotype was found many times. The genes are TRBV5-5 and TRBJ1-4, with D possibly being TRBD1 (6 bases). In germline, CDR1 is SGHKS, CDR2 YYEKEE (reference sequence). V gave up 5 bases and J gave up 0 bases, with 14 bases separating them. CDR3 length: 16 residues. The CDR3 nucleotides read TGTGCCAGCAGACGTTCACAGGGATCAACTAATGAAAAACTGTTTTTT. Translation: CASRRSQGSTNEKLFF.

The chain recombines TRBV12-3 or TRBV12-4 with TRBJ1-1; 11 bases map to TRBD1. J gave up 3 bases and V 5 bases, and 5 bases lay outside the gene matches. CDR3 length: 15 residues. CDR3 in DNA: TGTGCCAGCAGTCCCTGGACAGGGGGCGACACTGAAGCTTTCTTT. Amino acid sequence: CASSPWTGGDTEAFF.

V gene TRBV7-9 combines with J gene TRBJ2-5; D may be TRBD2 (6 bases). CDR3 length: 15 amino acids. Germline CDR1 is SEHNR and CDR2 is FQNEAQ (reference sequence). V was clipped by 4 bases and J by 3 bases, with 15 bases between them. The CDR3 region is CASSSGLGLKETQYF. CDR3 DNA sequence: TGTGCCAGCAGCTCCGGCCTGGGACTTAAAGAGACCCAGTACTTC.

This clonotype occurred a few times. The CDR3, as DNA: TGTGCCAGCACTCTCGCTGCGGGCACAGATACGCAGTATTTT. Translating gives CASTLAAGTDTQYF. The chain employs TRBV6-2 or TRBV6-3 and TRBJ2-3; D remains ambiguous. The V end lost 7 bases, the J end lost 1 base, and 12 bases lay between the germline ends. This CDR3 has 14 amino acids. The germline CDR1 and CDR2 sequences are MNHEY and SVGEGT.

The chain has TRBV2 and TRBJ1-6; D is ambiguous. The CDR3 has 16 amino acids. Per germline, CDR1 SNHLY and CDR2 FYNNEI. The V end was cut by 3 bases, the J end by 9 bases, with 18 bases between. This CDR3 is CASSDVALHLGSPLHF. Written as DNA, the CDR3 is TGTGCCAGCAGTGACGTGGCACTCCACCTAGGTTCACCCCTCCACTTT. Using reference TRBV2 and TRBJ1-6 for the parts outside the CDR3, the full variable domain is EPEVTQTPSHQVTQMGQEVILRCVPISNHLYFYWYRQILGQKVEFLVSFYNNEISEKSEIFDDQFSVERPDGSNFTLKIRSTKLEDSAMYFCASSDVALHLGSPLHFGNGTRLTVT.

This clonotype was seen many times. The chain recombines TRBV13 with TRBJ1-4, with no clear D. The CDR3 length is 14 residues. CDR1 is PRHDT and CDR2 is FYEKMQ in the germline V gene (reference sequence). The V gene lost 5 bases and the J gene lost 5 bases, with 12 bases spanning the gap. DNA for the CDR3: TGTGCCAGCAGCCACGGATTTCCGAATGAAAAACTGTTTTTT. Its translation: CASSHGFPNEKLFF.

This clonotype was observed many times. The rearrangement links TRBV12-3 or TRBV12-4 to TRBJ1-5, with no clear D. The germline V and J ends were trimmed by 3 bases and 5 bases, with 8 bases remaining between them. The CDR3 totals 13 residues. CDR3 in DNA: TGTGCCAGCAGTTTGGGTCGGGATCAGCCCCAGCATTTT. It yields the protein CASSLGRDQPQHF.

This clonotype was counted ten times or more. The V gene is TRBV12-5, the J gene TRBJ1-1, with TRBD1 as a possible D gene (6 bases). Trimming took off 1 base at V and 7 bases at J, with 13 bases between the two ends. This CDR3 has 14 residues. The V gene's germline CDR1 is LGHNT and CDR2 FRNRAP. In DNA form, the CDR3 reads TGTGCTAGTGGTTTGGACTGGACAGAACTTGAAGCTTTCTTT. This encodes CASGLDWTELEAFF.

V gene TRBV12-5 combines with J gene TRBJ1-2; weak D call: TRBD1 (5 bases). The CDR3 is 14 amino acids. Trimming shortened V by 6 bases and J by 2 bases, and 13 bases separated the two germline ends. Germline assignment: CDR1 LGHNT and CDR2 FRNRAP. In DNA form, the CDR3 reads TGTGCTAGTGGGGGGGAAACAGCGAACTATGGCTACACCTTC. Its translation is CASGGETANYGYTF.

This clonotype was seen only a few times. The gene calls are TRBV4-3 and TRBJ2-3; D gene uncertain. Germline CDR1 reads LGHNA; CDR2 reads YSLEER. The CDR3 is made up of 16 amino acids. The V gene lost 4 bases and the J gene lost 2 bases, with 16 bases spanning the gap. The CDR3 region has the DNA TGCGCCAGCAGCCTAAGGCCGGGCCCTTACACAGATACGCAGTATTTT. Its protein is CASSLRPGPYTDTQYF.

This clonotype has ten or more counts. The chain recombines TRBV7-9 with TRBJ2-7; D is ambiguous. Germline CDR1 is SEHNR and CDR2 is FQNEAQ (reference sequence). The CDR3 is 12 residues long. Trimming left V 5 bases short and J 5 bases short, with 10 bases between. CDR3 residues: CASSRSSDEQYF. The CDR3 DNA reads TGTGCCAGCAGCCGATCGAGTGACGAGCAGTACTTC.

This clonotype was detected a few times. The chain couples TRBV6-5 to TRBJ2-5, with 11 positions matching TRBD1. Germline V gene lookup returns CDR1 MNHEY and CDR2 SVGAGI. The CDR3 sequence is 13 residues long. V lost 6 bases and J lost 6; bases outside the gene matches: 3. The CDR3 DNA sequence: TGTGCCAGCAGGGGACAGGGGGTAAAGACCCAGTACTTC. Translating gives CASRGQGVKTQYF.

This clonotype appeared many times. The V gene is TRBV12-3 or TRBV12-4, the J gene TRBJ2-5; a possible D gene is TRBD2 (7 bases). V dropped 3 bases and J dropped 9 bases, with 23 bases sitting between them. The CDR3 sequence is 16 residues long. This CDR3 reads CASSFGNPDGGPAQYF. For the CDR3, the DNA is TGTGCCAGCAGTTTTGGGAACCCGGACGGGGGGCCCGCCCAGTACTTC.

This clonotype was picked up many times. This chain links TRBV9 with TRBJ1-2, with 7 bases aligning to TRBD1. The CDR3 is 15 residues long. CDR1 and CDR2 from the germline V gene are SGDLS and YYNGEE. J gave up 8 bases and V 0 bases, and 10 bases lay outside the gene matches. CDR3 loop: CASSVATGRGDGYTF. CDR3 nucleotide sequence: TGTGCCAGCAGCGTAGCTACAGGCAGGGGGGACGGCTACACCTTC.

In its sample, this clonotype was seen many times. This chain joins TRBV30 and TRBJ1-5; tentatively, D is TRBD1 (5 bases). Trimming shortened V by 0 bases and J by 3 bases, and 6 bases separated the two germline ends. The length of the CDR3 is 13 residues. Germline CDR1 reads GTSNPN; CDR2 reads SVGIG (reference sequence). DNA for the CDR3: TGTGCCTGGAGTGTACAGGACAATCAGCCCCAGCATTTT. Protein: CAWSVQDNQPQHF.